This T cell receptor (beta chain) was captured in a study of shared clonotypes between healthy human individuals (TCRdb year 2020). Concerning the study at large: The cohort included a few men and two women between 18 and 49 years of age. Each donor's leukapheresis produced roughly between roughly 0.85 and 10 billion PBMCs. For each donor, CD4 naive and CD4 memory were each run on three plates, CD8 naive on two plates, and CD8 memory on one plate. The study deeply sequenced blood TCR repertoires of about 5 healthy adults to estimate repertoire size and the extent of clonotype sharing between individuals. Libraries were prepared and TCR repertoires were sequenced by different laboratories using diverse techniques, in order to increase sequencing depth and limit assay-specific biases.

Points the paper makes about the study in general: Estimated clonotype richness was generally larger for naive than for memory subsets. Sharing across several donors was observed for about 4.8% of naive CD4, less than 4% of naive CD8, 2% to 2.5% of memory CD4, and around 0.44% of memory CD8 clonotypes. Sampling was restricted to blood, and TCR repertoires in tissues likely differ from the TCR repertoires found in blood. Pairwise subsampling led to the expectation that sequencing depth would affect the degree of clonotype sharing among donors. Rarefaction of sorted-subset datasets indicated incomplete sequencing despite the large sequencing depth. The small number of donors limited the genetic and exposure-history diversity represented. Clonotypes shared by all four sorted-subset donors showed higher generation probabilities than non-shared clonotypes.

Healthy HIV-negative adults with no recently reported acute infections or vaccinations were included as donors. Every donor was a Caucasian adult residing in Nashville, Tennessee, USA. CD4+ T cells were enriched by magnetic negative selection; naive cells were then positively selected on CD45RA, and the negative fraction formed the memory subset. Blood was obtained by leukapheresis, after which PBMCs were separated by Ficoll-Histopaque density gradient centrifugation and cryopreserved in liquid nitrogen vapor phase. Purity and quantity of every magnetically sorted T cell population were checked by analytical flow cytometry. Genomic DNA was isolated from each sorted fraction and quantified by UV absorbance on a Nanodrop 2000c. Note on this clone: This receptor's antigen is unknown. No per-base quality is available; no much larger clone lies one base away.

TCR CDR3 regions were amplified from genomic DNA by multiplex PCR using the deep immunoSEQ assay. For each cell subset, the extracted genomic DNA was distributed evenly across all wells of several immunoSEQ 96-well plates, and each plate served as one replicate. Each replicate PCR for sorted subsets received roughly 200 ng genomic DNA, equal to tens of thousands of T cell genomes. The purified libraries were quantified using a Qubit 3.0 fluorometer, sized with a Bioanalyzer 2100, and then quantified again using the KAPA Library Quantification kit. A separate single-read 150-cycle Illumina NextSeq 550 flow cell was used to sequence each immunoSEQ 96-well plate. As for the original processing: The immunoSEQ output contained only junctional sequences without quality scores, so filtering could not match that applied to full-length reads. Sequences were annotated with PyIR, a Python wrapper for IgBLAST v1.9, and V/J genes and CDR3 were assigned using IMGT germline references. Reads were filtered out if the reads had weak V/J assignments (E-value above 1e-6), no CDR3, stop codons, out-of-frame junctions, or ambiguous translated residues. V3J clonotypes were defined as sequences sharing an identical inferred V gene, J gene, and CDR3 amino acid sequence. Percentage overlap between repertoires was calculated by dividing the number of shared unique clonotypes by the size of the smaller repertoire. Richness of each repertoire was evaluated using RTK rarefaction, the Chao1 estimator, and Recon v2.1 estimates of unobserved clonotypes. Generation probabilities for all TCRbeta clonotypes obtained by the gDNA method from a handful of donors were computed using OLGA. The clones in this table, taken by TCRdb from immuneACCESS, are in-frame only. Not every clone is retained; where verified, under half of the shortfall comes from an unresolved V gene, and the cause of the rest is unknown. V, J and clone size reflect that table, while D and trimming were determined from the DNA. The sample has some 1.5 million clones on record, 98% of them singletons. The ten top clones hold about 0.42% of the sample.

This TCR was recovered from a young man in good health. The sequenced sample was naive CD4+ T cells sorted from blood. What this sample's cell subset or site label stands for: CD45RA+ positively selected.

CDR3 region: CASLRQVQETQYF. The DNA sequence follows: TGTGCCAGCCTCCGACAGGTCCAAGAGACCCAGTACTTC. The rearrangement combines TRBV18 with TRBJ2-5, with TRBD1 tentatively as D gene (6 bases match). From its cysteine to its phenylalanine, the CDR3 spans 13 amino acids. Solely the CDR3 DNA is kept, with 39 bases framed from the first base. Looking up the germline V gene yields CDR1 KGHSH and CDR2 LQKENI. The trim is 8 bases for V and 1 base for J, with a gap of 11 bases between the germline ends.